This is a list of T cell receptor beta chains from one sample in a study of T cell responses to AZD1222 COVID-19 vaccine. Some clones are missing from TCRdb's copy, which holds only in-frame ones; the method was immunoSEQ multiplex PCR. The data show roughly 100,000 clones, with about 90% seen just once and less than 2.5% held by the top ten. The sample here was peripheral blood, taken 28 days after the second AZD1222 dose. Receptor source: an adult who received the AZD1222 COVID-19 vaccine. CDR3s include the opening cysteine and the closing phenylalanine or tryptophan. The D gene is left open where the match is weak. Size is omitted from some rows. Given values are once, few, many or a class for expanded clones.

abundance	v_gene	d_gene	j_gene	CDR3nt	CDR3aa
.	TRBV29-1	.	TRBJ2-1	TGCAGCGTGGAGTACAATGAGCAGTTCTTC	CSVEYNEQFF
.	TRBV5-1	TRBD1	TRBJ1-4	TGCGCCAGCAGCAGCCGACAGGGGGCACAGGAAAAACTGTTTTTT	CASSSRQGAQEKLFF
.	TRBV6-5	TRBD1	TRBJ2-1	TGTGCCAGCAGCAAGGACAGGGCTCGCAATGAGCAGTTCTTC	CASSKDRARNEQFF
.	TRBV10-1	.	TRBJ1-3	TGCGCCAGCCGGATTTTCCTCGCCATATATTTT	CASRIFLAIYF
few	TRBV10-3	.	TRBJ1-2	TGTGCCATCAGTACAGGGTCTGCTGGCTACACCTTC	CAISTGSAGYTF
.	TRBV7-8	TRBD2	TRBJ2-2	TGTGCCAGCAGCGGGGGACTAGCGCCGGTCACCGGGGAGCTGTTTTTT	CASSGGLAPVTGELFF
.	TRBV27	.	TRBJ2-7	TGTGCCAGCAGTCGTACCTTAGCGGAGAACTACGAGCAGTACTTC	CASSRTLAENYEQYF
.	TRBV28	.	TRBJ1-2	TGTGCCAGCAGTTTCCGCGGCTATGGCTACACCTTC	CASSFRGYGYTF
.	TRBV2	.	TRBJ1-3	TGTGCCAGCAGTGGACAGCTCTCTGGAAACACCATATATTTT	CASSGQLSGNTIYF
.	TRBV2	TRBD2	TRBJ2-2	TGTGCCAGCAGGGGGACTAGCGGGACCAAGAGTTGGGACACCGGGGAGCTGTTTTTT	CASRGTSGTKSWDTGELFF
once	TRBV5-4	.	TRBJ2-2	TGTGCCAGCACCCGTGGACCGTCGAACACCGGGGAGCTGTTTTTT	CASTRGPSNTGELFF
.	TRBV6-5	.	TRBJ2-3	TGTGCCAGCAGTTACTCCCCTTCCCGGACAGATACGCAGTATTTT	CASSYSPSRTDTQYF
.	TRBV19	.	TRBJ2-2	TGTGCCAGTAGTTCTGGGACTGCTCAGGGCACCGGGGAGCTGTTTTTT	CASSSGTAQGTGELFF
.	TRBV6-6	TRBD1	TRBJ2-5	TGTGCCAGCTTAGACAGGGGAGAGACCCAGTACTTC	CASLDRGETQYF
.	TRBV5-1	TRBD1	TRBJ1-4	TGCGCCAGCAGCGGGGGACAGGGGATATTCCCTGCAACTAATGAAAAACTGTTTTTT	CASSGGQGIFPATNEKLFF
.	TRBV9	TRBD2	TRBJ2-7	TGTGCCAGCAGTTCCCCCGGGACTAGCGGGATAACAGAGCAGTACTTC	CASSSPGTSGITEQYF
.	TRBV29-1	.	TRBJ2-5	TGCAGCGTTGAGAAGGACAGCCAAGAGACCCAGTACTTC	CSVEKDSQETQYF
.	TRBV6-5	.	TRBJ1-2	TGTGCCAGCAGAATCTCGGGAGAGGGAAGGGGCTACACCTTC	CASRISGEGRGYTF
.	TRBV2	.	TRBJ2-2	TGTGCCAGCAGGAGGGCGGCTACCGGGGAGCTGTTTTTT	CASRRAATGELFF
.	TRBV4-2	.	TRBJ2-7	TGTGCCAGCAGCCAAGCCCCCGACAGCTCCTACGAGCAGTACTTC	CASSQAPDSSYEQYF
few	TRBV28	.	TRBJ2-7	TGTGCCAGCAAGCGGACGGCAGTCTCCTACGAGCAGTACTTC	CASKRTAVSYEQYF
.	TRBV3-1/TRBV3-2	.	TRBJ1-1	TGTGCCAGCAGCCAAATGGATAGTGAAGCTTTCTTT	CASSQMDSEAFF
.	TRBV27	.	TRBJ2-2	TGTGCCAGCAGTACCAATCGGGAGACCGGGGAGCTGTTTTTT	CASSTNRETGELFF
.	TRBV7-3	.	TRBJ2-1	TGTGCCAGCAGCTTAAACGGCGGGTACAGCTACAATGAGCAGTTCTTC	CASSLNGGYSYNEQFF
.	TRBV9	TRBD1	TRBJ1-6	TGTGCCAGCAGCGGGGGACAGCCGAGCTCCTATAATTCACCCCTCCACTTT	CASSGGQPSSYNSPLHF
once	TRBV19	TRBD1	TRBJ1-1	TGTGCCAGTAGTTTTAGGACAGGGGCATCGAACACTGAAGCTTTCTTT	CASSFRTGASNTEAFF
.	TRBV28	.	TRBJ1-5	TGTGCCAGCAGTTTCGTACGCTCAGGACACCTCAATCAGCCCCAGCATTTT	CASSFVRSGHLNQPQHF
.	TRBV7-2	.	TRBJ2-2	TGTGCCAGCATCCAGGGGGGGAACACCGGGGAGCTGTTTTTT	CASIQGGNTGELFF
.	TRBV30	.	TRBJ1-1	TGTGCCTGGAAAGGACGGCTGAACACTGAAGCTTTCTTT	CAWKGRLNTEAFF
.	TRBV5-6	.	TRBJ2-7	TGTGCCAGCAGCTCAAAATGGGGCGAGCAGTACTTC	CASSSKWGEQYF
.	TRBV7-9	TRBD1	TRBJ1-6	TGTGCCAGCAGTTTAGACAGGGTGTCCTATAATTCACCCCTCCACTTT	CASSLDRVSYNSPLHF
.	TRBV5-1	TRBD1	TRBJ2-7	TGCGCCAGCAGCCAGGACAGGGGTCGCCACGAGCAGTACTTC	CASSQDRGRHEQYF
.	TRBV7-9	TRBD1	TRBJ1-4	TGTGCCAGCAGCTCGGGGACAGGGGATGAAAAACTGTTTTTT	CASSSGTGDEKLFF
.	TRBV12-3/TRBV12-4	.	TRBJ1-4	TGTGCCAGCAGAATTAAGGAAAAACTGTTTTTT	CASRIKEKLFF
.	TRBV7-2	TRBD2	TRBJ2-1	TGTGCCAGCAGCTTAACCCAGCCCGGGAGGGCCTTAAGCAATGAGCAGTTCTTC	CASSLTQPGRALSNEQFF
.	TRBV28	TRBD1	TRBJ1-5	TGTGCCAGCAGCACGGGACAGGGAATCAATCAGCCCCAGCATTTT	CASSTGQGINQPQHF
once	TRBV27	.	TRBJ2-4	TGTGCCAGCAGTTACTCAGGGGCGGGGGTAAACATTCAGTACTTC	CASSYSGAGVNIQYF
.	TRBV20-1	TRBD2	TRBJ2-1	TGCAGTGCTAGTAGCGGGAGAGTTGTAGATGAGCAGTTCTTC	CSASSGRVVDEQFF
once	TRBV2	TRBD1	TRBJ2-5	TGTGCCAGCAGTGGTATATTTGGACAGGGGAAGAGACAAGGGACCCAGTACTTC	CASSGIFGQGKRQGTQYF
.	TRBV5-1	TRBD2	TRBJ2-1	TGCGCCAGCAGCTTTTCCGGGACTAGCTACAATGAGCAGTTCTTC	CASSFSGTSYNEQFF
.	TRBV6-2/TRBV6-3	TRBD1	TRBJ1-5	TGTGCCAGCAGTTATAGGGACAGGGCCAATCAGCCCCAGCATTTT	CASSYRDRANQPQHF